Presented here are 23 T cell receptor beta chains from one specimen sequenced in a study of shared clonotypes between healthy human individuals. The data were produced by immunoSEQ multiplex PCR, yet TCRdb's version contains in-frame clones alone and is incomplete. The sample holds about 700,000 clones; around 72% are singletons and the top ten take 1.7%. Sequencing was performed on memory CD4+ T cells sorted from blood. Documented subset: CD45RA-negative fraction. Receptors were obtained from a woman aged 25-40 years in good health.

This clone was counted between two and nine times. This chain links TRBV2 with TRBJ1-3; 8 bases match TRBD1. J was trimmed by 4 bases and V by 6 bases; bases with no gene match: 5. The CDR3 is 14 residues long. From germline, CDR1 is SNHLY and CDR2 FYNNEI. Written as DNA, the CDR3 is TGTGCCAGCAGGGGGACAGGCCCAGGAAACACCATATATTTT. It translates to CASRGTGPGNTIYF. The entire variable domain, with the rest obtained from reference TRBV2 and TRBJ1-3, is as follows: EPEVTQTPSHQVTQMGQEVILRCVPISNHLYFYWYRQILGQKVEFLVSFYNNEISEKSEIFDDQFSVERPDGSNFTLKIRSTKLEDSAMYFCASRGTGPGNTIYFGEGSWLTVV.

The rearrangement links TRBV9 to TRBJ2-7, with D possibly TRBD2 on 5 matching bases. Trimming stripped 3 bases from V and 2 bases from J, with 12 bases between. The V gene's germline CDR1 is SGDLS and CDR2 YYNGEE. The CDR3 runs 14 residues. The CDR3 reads CASSEALGTYEQYF. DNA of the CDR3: TGTGCCAGCAGCGAAGCACTAGGGACCTACGAGCAGTACTTC. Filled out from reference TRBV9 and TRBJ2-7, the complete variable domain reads DSGVTQTPKHLITATGQRVTLRCSPRSGDLSVYWYQQSLDQGLQFLIQYYNGEERAKGNILERFSAQQFPDLHSELNLSSLELGDSALYFCASSEALGTYEQYFGPGTRLTVT.

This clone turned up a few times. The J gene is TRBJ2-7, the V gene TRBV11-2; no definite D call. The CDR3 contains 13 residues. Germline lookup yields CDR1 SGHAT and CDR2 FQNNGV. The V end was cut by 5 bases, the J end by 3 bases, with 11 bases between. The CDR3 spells CASSPGPGYEQYF. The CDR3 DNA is TGTGCCAGCAGCCCAGGACCTGGCTACGAGCAGTACTTC.

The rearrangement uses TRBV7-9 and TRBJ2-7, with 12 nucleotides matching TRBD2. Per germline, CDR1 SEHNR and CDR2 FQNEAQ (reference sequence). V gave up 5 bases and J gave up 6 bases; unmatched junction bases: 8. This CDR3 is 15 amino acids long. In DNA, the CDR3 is TGTGCCAGCAGCAATAGGACTAGCGGGAACCCCGAGCAGTACTTC. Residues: CASSNRTSGNPEQYF.

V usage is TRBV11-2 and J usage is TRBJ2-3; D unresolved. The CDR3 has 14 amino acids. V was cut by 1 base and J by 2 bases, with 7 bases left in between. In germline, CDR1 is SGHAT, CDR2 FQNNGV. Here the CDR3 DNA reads TGTGCCAGCAGCTTAGCCCTTGCCACAGATACGCAGTATTTT. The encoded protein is CASSLALATDTQYF.

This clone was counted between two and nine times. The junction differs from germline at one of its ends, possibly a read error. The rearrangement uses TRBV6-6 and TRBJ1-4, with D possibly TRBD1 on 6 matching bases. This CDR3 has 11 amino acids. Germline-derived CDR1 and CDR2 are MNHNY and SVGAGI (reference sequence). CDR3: CASSRGRGEIF. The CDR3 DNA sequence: TGTGCCAGCAGCAGGGGACGGGGGGAAATTTTT.

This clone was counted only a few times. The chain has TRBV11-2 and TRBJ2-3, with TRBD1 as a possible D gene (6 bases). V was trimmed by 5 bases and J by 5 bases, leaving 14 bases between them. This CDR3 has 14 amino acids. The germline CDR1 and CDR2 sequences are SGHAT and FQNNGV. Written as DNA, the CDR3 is TGTGCCAGCAGCAGCCGACAGGAAGGAGATACGCAGTATTTT. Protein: CASSSRQEGDTQYF.

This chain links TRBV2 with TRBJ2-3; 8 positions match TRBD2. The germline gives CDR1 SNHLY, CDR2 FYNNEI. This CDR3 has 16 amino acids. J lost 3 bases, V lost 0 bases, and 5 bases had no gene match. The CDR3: CASSEARASGTDTQYF. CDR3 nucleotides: TGTGCCAGCAGTGAAGCGCGTGCTAGCGGGACAGATACGCAGTATTTT.

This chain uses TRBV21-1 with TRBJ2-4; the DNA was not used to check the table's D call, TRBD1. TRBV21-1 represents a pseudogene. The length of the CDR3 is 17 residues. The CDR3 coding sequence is TGTGCCAGCAAAAAAGTCGGGACAAAGTCGGTCAGAAACATTCAGTACTTC. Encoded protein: CASKKVGTKSVRNIQYF.

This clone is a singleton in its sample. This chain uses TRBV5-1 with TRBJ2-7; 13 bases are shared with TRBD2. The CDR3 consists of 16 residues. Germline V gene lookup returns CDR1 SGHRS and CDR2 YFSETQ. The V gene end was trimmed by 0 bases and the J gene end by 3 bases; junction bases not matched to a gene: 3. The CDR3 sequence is CASSLATSGRIYEQYF. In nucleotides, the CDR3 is TGCGCCAGCAGCTTGGCGACTAGCGGGAGGATCTACGAGCAGTACTTC.

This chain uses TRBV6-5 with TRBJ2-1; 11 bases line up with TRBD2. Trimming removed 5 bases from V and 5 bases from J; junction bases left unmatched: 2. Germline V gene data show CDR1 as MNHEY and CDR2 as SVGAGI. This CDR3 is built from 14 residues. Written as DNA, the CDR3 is TGTGCCAGCAGTCGACTAGCGGGAAACAATGAGCAGTTCTTC. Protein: CASSRLAGNNEQFF.

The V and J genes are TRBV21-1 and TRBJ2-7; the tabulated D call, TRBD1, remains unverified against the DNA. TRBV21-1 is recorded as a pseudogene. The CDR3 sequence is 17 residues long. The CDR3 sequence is CASSTGLTRDRVYEQYF. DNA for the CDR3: TGTGCCAGCAGCACAGGCCTGACCCGGGACAGGGTCTACGAGCAGTACTTC.

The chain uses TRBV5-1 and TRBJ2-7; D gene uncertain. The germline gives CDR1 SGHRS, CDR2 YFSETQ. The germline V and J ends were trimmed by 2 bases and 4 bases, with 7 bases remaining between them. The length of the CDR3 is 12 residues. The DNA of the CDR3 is TGCGCCAGCAGCTTCGTGGGTTACGAGCAGTACTTC. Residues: CASSFVGYEQYF.

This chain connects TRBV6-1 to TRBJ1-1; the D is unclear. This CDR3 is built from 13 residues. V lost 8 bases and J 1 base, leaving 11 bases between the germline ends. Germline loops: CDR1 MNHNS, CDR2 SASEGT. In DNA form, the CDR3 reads TGTGCCAGCTCAAAACAATCGAACACTGAAGCTTTCTTT. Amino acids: CASSKQSNTEAFF.

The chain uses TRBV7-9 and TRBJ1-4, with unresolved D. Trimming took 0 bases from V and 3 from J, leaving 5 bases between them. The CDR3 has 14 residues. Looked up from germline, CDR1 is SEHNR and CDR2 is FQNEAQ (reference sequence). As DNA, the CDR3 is TGTGCCAGCAGCTTAGCAGGCCCTAATGAAAAACTGTTTTTT. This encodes CASSLAGPNEKLFF.

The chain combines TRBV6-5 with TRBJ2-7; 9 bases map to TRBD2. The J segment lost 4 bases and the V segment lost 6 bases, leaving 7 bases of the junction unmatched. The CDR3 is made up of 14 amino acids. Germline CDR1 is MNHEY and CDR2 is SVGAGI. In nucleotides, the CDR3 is TGTGCCAGCAGCAAGCGGGAGGAGGCTTACGAGCAGTACTTC. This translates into CASSKREEAYEQYF.

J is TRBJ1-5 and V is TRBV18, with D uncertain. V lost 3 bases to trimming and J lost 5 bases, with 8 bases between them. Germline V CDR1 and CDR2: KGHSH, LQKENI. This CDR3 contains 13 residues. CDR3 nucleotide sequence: TGTGCCAGCTCACCGGACGGTGATCAGCCCCAGCATTTT. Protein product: CASSPDGDQPQHF. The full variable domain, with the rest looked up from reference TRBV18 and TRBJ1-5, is NAGVMQNPRHLVRRRGQEARLRCSPMKGHSHVYWYRQLPEEGLKFMVYLQKENIIDESGMPKERFSAEFPKEGPSILRIQQVVRGDSAAYFCASSPDGDQPQHFGDGTRLSIL.

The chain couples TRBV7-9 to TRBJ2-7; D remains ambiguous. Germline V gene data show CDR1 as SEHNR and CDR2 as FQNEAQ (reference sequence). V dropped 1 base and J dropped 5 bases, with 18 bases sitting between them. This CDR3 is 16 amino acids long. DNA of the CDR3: TGTGCCAGCAGCTTAGAAGGGTTTAGCTGGACCCACGAGCAGTACTTC. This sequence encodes CASSLEGFSWTHEQYF.

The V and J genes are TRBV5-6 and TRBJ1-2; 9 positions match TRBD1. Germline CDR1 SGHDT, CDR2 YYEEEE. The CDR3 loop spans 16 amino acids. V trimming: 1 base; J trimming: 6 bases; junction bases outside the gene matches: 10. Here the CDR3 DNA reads TGTGCCAGCAGCTTGAAGGTTGGGACAGGGATAAATGGCTACACCTTC. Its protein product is CASSLKVGTGINGYTF.

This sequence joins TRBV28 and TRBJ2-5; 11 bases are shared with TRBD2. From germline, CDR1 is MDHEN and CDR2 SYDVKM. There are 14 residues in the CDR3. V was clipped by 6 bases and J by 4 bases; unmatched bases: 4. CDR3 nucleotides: TGTGCCAGCAGCCCCGGACTAGCGGGAGAGACCCAGTACTTC. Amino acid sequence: CASSPGLAGETQYF.

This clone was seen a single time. The CDR3 DNA follows: TGTGCCACCTCCGGGACTAGCGGGAGTGCATACGAGCAGTACTTC. The encoded protein is CATSGTSGSAYEQYF. The V gene is TRBV7-9, the J gene TRBJ2-7; TRBD2 matches 14 bases. Per the germline V gene, CDR1 is SEHNR and CDR2 is FQNEAQ (reference sequence). The J segment lost 4 bases and the V segment lost 10 bases, leaving 9 bases of the junction unmatched. The CDR3 length is 15 residues. The whole variable domain, remainder taken from reference TRBV7-9 and TRBJ2-7, is DTGVSQNPRHKITKRGQNVTFRCDPISEHNRLYWYRQTLGQGPEFLTYFQNEAQLEKSRLLSDRFSAERPKGSFSTLEIQRTEQGDSAMYLCATSGTSGSAYEQYFGPGTRLTVT.

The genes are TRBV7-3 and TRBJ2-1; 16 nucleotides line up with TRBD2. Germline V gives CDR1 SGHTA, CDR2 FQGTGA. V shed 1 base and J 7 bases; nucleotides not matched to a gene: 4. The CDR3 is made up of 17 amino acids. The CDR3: CASSLKGLAGGRNEQFF. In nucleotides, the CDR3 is TGTGCCAGCAGCTTAAAGGGACTAGCGGGAGGGCGGAATGAGCAGTTCTTC.

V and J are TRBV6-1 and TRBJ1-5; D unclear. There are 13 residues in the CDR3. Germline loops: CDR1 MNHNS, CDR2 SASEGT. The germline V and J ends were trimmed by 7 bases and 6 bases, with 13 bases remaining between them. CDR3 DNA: TGTGCCAGCACGAGGCAGGAAGCTCAGCCCCAGCATTTT. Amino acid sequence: CASTRQEAQPQHF.